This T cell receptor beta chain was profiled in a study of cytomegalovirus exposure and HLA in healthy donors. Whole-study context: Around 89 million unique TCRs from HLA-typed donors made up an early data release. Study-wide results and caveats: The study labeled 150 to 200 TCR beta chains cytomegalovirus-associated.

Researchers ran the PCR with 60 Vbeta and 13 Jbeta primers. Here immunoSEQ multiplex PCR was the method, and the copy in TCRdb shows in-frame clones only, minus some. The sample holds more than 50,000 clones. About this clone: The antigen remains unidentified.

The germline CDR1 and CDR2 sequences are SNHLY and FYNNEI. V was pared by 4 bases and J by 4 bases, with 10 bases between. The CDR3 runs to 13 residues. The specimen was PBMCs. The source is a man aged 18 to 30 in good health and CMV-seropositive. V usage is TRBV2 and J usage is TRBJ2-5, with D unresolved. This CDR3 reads CASSVGFGETQYF. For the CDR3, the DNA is TGTGCCAGCAGTGTTGGTTTCGGAGAGACCCAGTACTTC. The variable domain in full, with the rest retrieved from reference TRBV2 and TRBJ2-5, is EPEVTQTPSHQVTQMGQEVILRCVPISNHLYFYWYRQILGQKVEFLVSFYNNEISEKSEIFDDQFSVERPDGSNFTLKIRSTKLEDSAMYFCASSVGFGETQYFGPGTRLLVL.